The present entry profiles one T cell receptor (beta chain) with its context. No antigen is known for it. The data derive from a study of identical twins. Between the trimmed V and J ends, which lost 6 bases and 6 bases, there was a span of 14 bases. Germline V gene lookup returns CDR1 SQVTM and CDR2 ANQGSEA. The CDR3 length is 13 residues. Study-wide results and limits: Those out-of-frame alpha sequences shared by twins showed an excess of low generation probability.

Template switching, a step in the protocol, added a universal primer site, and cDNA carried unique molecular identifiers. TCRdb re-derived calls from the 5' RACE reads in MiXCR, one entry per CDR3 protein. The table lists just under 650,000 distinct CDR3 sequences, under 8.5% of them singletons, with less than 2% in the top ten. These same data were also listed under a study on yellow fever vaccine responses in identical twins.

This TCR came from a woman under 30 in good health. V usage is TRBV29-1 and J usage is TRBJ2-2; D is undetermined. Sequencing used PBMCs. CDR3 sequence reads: CSVMVAMAGELFF. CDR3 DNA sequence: TGCAGCGTGATGGTCGCAATGGCCGGGGAGCTGTTTTTT.